These T cell receptor beta chains were read from a single sample in a study of radiotherapy plus CTLA-4 blockade in lung cancer. The method was immunoSEQ multiplex PCR; TCRdb's version includes in-frame clones alone and lacks a portion of them. This table holds 35,000 to 55,000 clones, roughly 64% found once. This sample comprised peripheral blood, obtained from a patient treated with radiotherapy plus ipilimumab. The origin of the receptors is a human donor with non-small cell lung cancer who had a partial response to radiotherapy plus ipilimumab. The CDR3 runs from the conserved cysteine through the conserved F or W. The order of the fields is D gene, V gene, J gene, clone size, CDR3 protein, CDR3 DNA. The D gene is left open where the match is weak. Part of the rows lack a size; the others show once, few, many or a class for expanded clones.

TRBD1	TRBV19	TRBJ1-5	NA	CASSPGTGVNQPQHF	TGTGCCAGTAGTCCGGGCACAGGGGTCAATCAGCCCCAGCATTTT
TRBD1	TRBV6-5	TRBJ1-1	few	CASSWGQGWEAFF	TGTGCCAGCAGCTGGGGACAGGGTTGGGAAGCTTTCTTT
TRBD2	TRBV19	TRBJ2-3	NA	CASSTRGTGGTDTQYF	TGTGCCAGTAGTACGCGGGGGACCGGGGGCACAGATACGCAGTATTTT
TRBD1	TRBV2	TRBJ1-2	NA	CASSPQVGQYGYTF	TGTGCCAGCAGTCCCCAGGTGGGACAGTATGGCTACACCTTC
NA	TRBV19	TRBJ1-1	NA	CASSIRGLRSEAFF	TGTGCCAGTAGTATCAGAGGGCTTAGGTCTGAAGCTTTCTTT
TRBD1	TRBV5-5	TRBJ1-5	NA	CASSLRTGNQPQHF	TGTGCCAGCAGCCTCAGGACAGGGAATCAGCCCCAGCATTTT
NA	TRBV2	TRBJ1-2	few	CASSEDEGGYGYTF	TGTGCCAGCAGTGAAGATGAAGGAGGCTATGGCTACACCTTC
NA	TRBV4-2	TRBJ2-1	few	CASSPGGGSYNEQFF	TGTGCCAGCAGTCCAGGGGGAGGCTCCTACAATGAGCAGTTCTTC
TRBD1	TRBV9	TRBJ2-1	NA	CASSFDRGWNEQFF	TGTGCCAGCAGCTTTGACAGGGGGTGGAATGAGCAGTTCTTC
NA	TRBV6-1	TRBJ1-2	few	CASSLQGANYGYTF	TGTGCCAGCAGTTTACAGGGCGCTAACTATGGCTACACCTTC
TRBD1	TRBV30	TRBJ2-5	NA	CAWSLDRKKGTQYF	TGTGCCTGGAGTCTGGACAGGAAGAAAGGGACCCAGTACTTC
TRBD2	TRBV5-1	TRBJ2-1	NA	CASSSGLAGPYNEQFF	TGCGCCAGCAGCTCAGGACTAGCGGGACCCTACAATGAGCAGTTCTTC
TRBD1	TRBV5-1	TRBJ1-4	NA	CASSRGGTNEKLFF	TGCGCCAGCAGCCGAGGGGGCACTAATGAAAAACTGTTTTTT
NA	TRBV7-2	TRBJ2-7	NA	CASSLVSRTYEQYF	TGTGCCAGCAGCTTAGTTTCCAGGACCTACGAGCAGTACTTC
TRBD1	TRBV19	TRBJ2-3	NA	CASSIAGTAITSTDTQYF	TGTGCCAGTAGTATAGCGGGGACAGCTATTACTAGCACAGATACGCAGTATTTT
NA	TRBV6-5	TRBJ1-1	once	CASRTGPQGTEAFF	TGTGCCAGCAGGACAGGACCTCAAGGCACTGAAGCTTTCTTT
TRBD1	TRBV2	TRBJ2-7	NA	CASVRDRVYEQYF	TGTGCCAGCGTGCGGGACAGGGTCTACGAGCAGTACTTC
NA	TRBV7-2	TRBJ2-7	NA	CASSSPGLSSYEQYF	TGTGCCAGCAGCTCTCCGGGACTCTCGTCCTACGAGCAGTACTTC
NA	TRBV29-1	TRBJ2-7	NA	CSVEENTSYEQYF	TGCAGCGTTGAAGAGAACACCTCCTACGAGCAGTACTTC
NA	TRBV4-3	TRBJ1-6	NA	CASSQDLEGRRDSPLHF	TGCGCCAGCAGCCAAGATCTCGAGGGTAGAAGGGATTCACCCCTCCACTTT
TRBD2	TRBV18	TRBJ2-1	NA	CASSFGTSGSEQFF	TGTGCCAGCTCCTTCGGGACTAGCGGGAGTGAGCAGTTCTTC
NA	TRBV18	TRBJ1-5	NA	CASSRSRDVSQPQHF	TGTGCCAGCTCACGATCCAGGGATGTTAGTCAGCCCCAGCATTTT
TRBD1	TRBV2	TRBJ2-3	once	CASREDRGWTDTQYF	TGTGCCAGCAGGGAGGACAGGGGGTGGACAGATACGCAGTATTTT
TRBD2	TRBV15	TRBJ2-1	NA	CATSRATSGSYWGSYNEQFF	TGTGCCACCAGCAGAGCAACTAGCGGGAGTTATTGGGGCTCCTACAATGAGCAGTTCTTC
TRBD1	TRBV7-3	TRBJ1-5	NA	CASSLQGAREPQHF	TGTGCCAGCAGCTTACAGGGGGCGCGTGAGCCCCAGCATTTT
NA	TRBV14	TRBJ1-4	few	CASSREGGPGEKLFF	TGTGCCAGCAGCCGCGAGGGAGGTCCGGGAGAAAAACTGTTTTTT
TRBD2	TRBV11-2	TRBJ2-7	NA	CASSERGLYEQYF	TGTGCCAGCAGCGAGCGGGGGTTATACGAGCAGTACTTC
NA	TRBV25-1	TRBJ1-6	NA	CASNQGKYNSPLHF	TGTGCCAGCAATCAGGGAAAATATAATTCACCCCTCCACTTT
NA	TRBV6-5	TRBJ1-4	NA	CASSYRVTATNEKLFF	TGTGCCAGCAGTTACCGGGTCACTGCAACTAATGAAAAACTGTTTTTT
NA	TRBV4-3	TRBJ2-3	once	CASSQVPSGGGDTQYF	TGCGCCAGCAGCCAAGTACCGTCCGGGGGAGGAGATACGCAGTATTTT
TRBD1	TRBV5-1	TRBJ2-7	NA	CASSLWDSSYEQYF	TGCGCCAGCAGCTTATGGGACAGTTCCTACGAGCAGTACTTC
NA	TRBV6-1	TRBJ1-2	NA	CASSYLGSNGYTF	TGTGCCAGCAGTTATCTGGGTAGCAATGGCTACACCTTC
NA	TRBV5-5	TRBJ2-7	NA	CASSFGRGYEQYF	TGTGCCAGCAGCTTCGGCAGGGGCTACGAGCAGTACTTC
NA	TRBV5-6	TRBJ1-5	many	CASSSGGGLRQPQHF	TGTGCCAGCAGCAGCGGGGGGGGGCTGAGACAGCCCCAGCATTTT
NA	TRBV30	TRBJ1-2	NA	CACSGAGEGYGYTF	TGTGCCTGCTCTGGGGCAGGGGAAGGGTATGGCTACACCTTC
TRBD2	TRBV11-2	TRBJ2-4	NA	CASSVRLAGRGGNIQYF	TGTGCCAGCAGCGTACGACTAGCGGGGAGAGGTGGGAACATTCAGTACTTC
NA	TRBV19	TRBJ1-6	few	CASSIGGAASPLHF	TGTGCCAGTAGTATAGGGGGCGCAGCCTCACCCCTCCACTTT
TRBD1	TRBV14	TRBJ1-2	NA	CASSQNRGANYGYTF	TGTGCCAGCAGCCAAAACAGGGGAGCTAACTATGGCTACACCTTC
NA	TRBV2	TRBJ2-7	NA	CASSVPVTYEQYF	TGTGCCAGCAGTGTTCCTGTTACCTACGAGCAGTACTTC
TRBD1	TRBV4-2	TRBJ2-7	NA	CASSHTGTDYEQYF	TGTGCCAGCAGCCATACCGGGACAGACTACGAGCAGTACTTC
NA	TRBV7-2	TRBJ2-3	NA	CASSLVGQDTQYF	TGTGCCAGCAGCCTCGTGGGGCAGGATACGCAGTATTTT
NA	TRBV25-1	TRBJ1-5	few	CASSARLHDQPQHF	TGTGCCAGCAGTGCCCGACTTCATGATCAGCCCCAGCATTTT
NA	TRBV7-9	TRBJ1-1	many	CASSEWSTEAFF	TGTGCCAGCAGCGAGTGGAGCACTGAAGCTTTCTTT